This T cell receptor beta chain was documented in a study of shared clonotypes between healthy human individuals. Every subset had its genomic DNA shared out evenly among several immunoSEQ plates. How the authors handled the data: As immunoSEQ supplied junction-only sequences (without quality scores), filtering differed. TCRdb keeps only in-frame clones here, not all; method: immunoSEQ multiplex PCR. Clone size and the V and J calls come from that table; the DNA yielded D and trimming. Of around 2.1 million clones in the sample, under 95% are singletons; the top ten hold around 1.7%. Naive CD8 cells were CD45RO-negative, positively selected for CCR7, excluding terminally differentiated effector memory CD45RA+ cells. HIV-negative, healthy adults without recent acute infections or vaccinations were the donors. General study results and limits: Generation probabilities were higher for clonotypes shared across all four sorted-subset donors than for unshared ones.

Concerning this clone: The antigen is not known.

The CDR3 extends over 16 amino acids. Trimming cost V 1 base and J 5 bases; bases outside gene matches: 4. Germline CDR1 and CDR2: MNHEY and SMNVEV (reference sequence). This rearrangement joins TRBV27 to TRBJ2-7; 14 bases match TRBD2. Specimen: naive CD8+ T cells from PBMCs. This TCR was recovered from a man younger than 35 in good health. Some clones in this sample may be carry-over from other donors' samples. The CDR3 nucleotides read TGTGCCAGCAGTTTATTGACTAGCGGGGGGGTAGACGAGCAGTACTTC. It specifies CASSLLTSGGVDEQYF.